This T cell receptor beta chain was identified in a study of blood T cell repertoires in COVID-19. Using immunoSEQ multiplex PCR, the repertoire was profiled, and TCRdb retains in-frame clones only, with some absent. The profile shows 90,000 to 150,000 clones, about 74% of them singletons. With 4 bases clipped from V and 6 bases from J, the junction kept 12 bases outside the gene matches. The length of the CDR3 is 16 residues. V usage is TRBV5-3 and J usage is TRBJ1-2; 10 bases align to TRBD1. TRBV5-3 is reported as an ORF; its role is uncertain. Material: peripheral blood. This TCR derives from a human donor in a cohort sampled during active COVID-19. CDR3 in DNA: TGTGCCAGAAGCCGCGTCCCTGGACAGGGGGAGAATGGCTACACCTTC. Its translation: CARSRVPGQGENGYTF.